This TCR beta chain stems from a study of technical replicates of blood from a few donors. Trimming pared 6 bases from V and 4 bases from J, leaving 10 bases between. The CDR3 consists of 13 residues. Germline CDR1 SGDLS, CDR2 YYNGEE. Assay used: immunoSEQ multiplex PCR; TCRdb lists only in-frame clones, some missing. The sample carries 75,000 to 90,000 clones, over 90% recorded once. V and J are TRBV9 and TRBJ2-2; perhaps TRBD2 as D (6 bases). This clonotype was obtained from a human donor in good health. What was sequenced was T cells isolated from PBMCs. The CDR3 nucleotides are TGTGCCAGCATGCGGGGAAGCACCGGGGAGCTGTTTTTT. It is translated as CASMRGSTGELFF.